This TCR beta chain was profiled in a study of shared T cell receptors in the human thymus. The assay was immunoSEQ multiplex PCR, and TCRdb's table has in-frame clones only and misses some. The sample includes over 350,000 clones, 95% of them seen just once. V lost 0 bases and J lost 0, with 8 bases in between. CDR1 is MRHNA, CDR2 SNTAGT, per germline. CDR3 length equals 15 residues. The receptor was isolated from a human donor. The chain employs TRBV6-4 and TRBJ1-1; unclear D gene. Sample: thymocytes. CDR3 sequence (DNA): TGTGCCAGCAGTGACTCCAAGAGTATGAACACTGAAGCTTTCTTT. Encoded protein: CASSDSKSMNTEAFF.